Presented here are 15 T cell receptor beta chains from one specimen sequenced in a study of T cell responses to AZD1222 COVID-19 vaccine. Produced via immunoSEQ multiplex PCR; TCRdb's table is partial and in-frame only. The table has approximately 110,000 clones, about 90% seen once; the top ten hold approximately 7.9%. The source was peripheral blood, collected on day 0 of AZD1222 vaccination. These receptors originate from an adult in good health.

This clone was detected only once. V gene TRBV11-2 combines with J gene TRBJ1-1; D not resolved. V lost 5 bases and J lost 4, with 14 bases in between. CDR1 SGHAT and CDR2 FQNNGV come from the germline V gene. This CDR3 has 14 amino acids. DNA for the CDR3: TGTGCCAGCAGCCCTTATGGCCGAACCACTGAAGCTTTCTTT. It yields the protein CASSPYGRTTEAFF.

The rearrangement links TRBV27 to TRBJ1-2; 9 nucleotides line up with TRBD1. V was pared by 5 bases and J by 7 bases, with 11 bases of the junction left unmatched. The CDR3 contains 15 residues. Per germline, CDR1 MNHEY and CDR2 SMNVEV (reference sequence). The CDR3 spells CASSERLQGASGYTF. The CDR3 DNA follows: TGTGCCAGCAGTGAGCGATTACAGGGGGCGAGTGGCTACACCTTC.

The chain employs TRBV7-9 and TRBJ1-1, with TRBD1 identical over 8 bases. The CDR3 is 14 residues long. Germline lookup yields CDR1 SEHNR and CDR2 FQNEAQ (reference sequence). V lost 5 bases, J lost 5 bases, and 7 bases stayed unmatched. The CDR3 is CASSPGQANTEAFF. The CDR3 region has the DNA TGTGCCAGCAGCCCGGGACAGGCGAATACTGAAGCTTTCTTT.

The gene calls are TRBV5-1 and TRBJ2-2; 9 positions agree with TRBD2. V shed 0 bases and J 4 bases; nucleotides not matched to a gene: 4. The CDR3 has 16 amino acids. CDR1 and CDR2 from the germline V gene are SGHRS and YFSETQ. The CDR3 loop reads CASSLALAGITGELFF. CDR3 sequence (DNA): TGCGCCAGCAGCTTGGCCCTAGCGGGAATCACCGGGGAGCTGTTTTTT.

CDR3 protein: CASSLPGEGEQYF. CDR3 nucleotides: TGTGCCAGCAGCTTACCGGGAGAAGGCGAGCAGTACTTC. This sequence joins TRBV7-9 and TRBJ2-7, with D possibly being TRBD2 (6 bases). The CDR3 has 13 residues. Germline V gives CDR1 SEHNR, CDR2 FQNEAQ (reference sequence). V lost 2 bases and J 6 bases, leaving 11 bases between the germline ends.

The V call is TRBV3-1 (or the pseudogene TRBV3-2), the J call TRBJ2-2; TRBD2 matches 7 bases. The germline V gene encodes CDR1 LGHDT and CDR2 YNNKEL (reference sequence). The CDR3 spans 16 residues. Losses at the gene ends were 1 base for V and 2 bases for J; bases not matched to a gene: 4. This chain's CDR3 is CASSQVGGSNTGELFF. The CDR3 DNA reads as TGTGCCAGCAGCCAAGTGGGCGGGAGTAACACCGGGGAGCTGTTTTTT.

This chain connects TRBV15 to TRBJ1-4, with D maybe TRBD1 (6 bases). Per the germline V gene, CDR1 is LNHNV and CDR2 is YYDKDF (reference sequence). V was trimmed by 5 bases and J by 0 bases, leaving 10 bases between them. The CDR3 sequence is 15 residues long. The CDR3 DNA reads TGTGCCACCAGCGAGGACAGCCCAACTAATGAAAAACTGTTTTTT. This translates into CATSEDSPTNEKLFF.

This sequence joins TRBV27 and TRBJ1-1; tentative D call: TRBD1 (5 bases). The germline V gene encodes CDR1 MNHEY and CDR2 SMNVEV (reference sequence). The CDR3 is 14 residues long. Trimming pared 6 bases from V and 3 bases from J, leaving 14 bases between. In nucleotides, the CDR3 is TGTGCCAGCAGAGAGCTTCAGGGTTACACTGAAGCTTTCTTT. It is translated as CASRELQGYTEAFF.

The chain combines TRBV3-1 (or the pseudogene TRBV3-2) with TRBJ1-5; D gene ambiguous. The CDR3 runs to 14 residues. Deletions cut 2 bases from V and 1 base from J, with 6 bases between. Germline values: CDR1 LGHDT, CDR2 YNNKEL (reference sequence). The CDR3: CASSQSGSNQPQHF. CDR3 DNA sequence: TGTGCCAGCAGCCAATCCGGGAGCAATCAGCCCCAGCATTTT.

The chain employs TRBV19 and TRBJ1-5, with 7 bases aligning to TRBD1. CDR1 and CDR2 from the germline V gene are LNHDA and SQIVND (reference sequence). The CDR3 totals 17 residues. With V trimmed by 4 bases and J by 0 bases, 9 bases remained unmatched. The CDR3 region has the DNA TGTGCCAGTAGTAGAGGAGACAGGGTCTATAGCAATCAGCCCCAGCATTTT. Protein: CASSRGDRVYSNQPQHF.

The V gene is TRBV2, the J gene TRBJ2-1; the D call may be TRBD1 or TRBD2 (5 bases each). The germline V gene encodes CDR1 SNHLY and CDR2 FYNNEI. Deletions cut 11 bases from V and 6 bases from J, with 17 bases between. The CDR3 is 13 amino acids. The CDR3 is CASRPPGGNEQFF. Here the CDR3 DNA reads TGTGCCTCCCGTCCCCCTGGGGGCAATGAGCAGTTCTTC.

The CDR3 nucleotides read TGTGCCAGCAGTTCCGACAGGGTCGTCTATCAGCCCCAGCATTTT. Translating it yields CASSSDRVVYQPQHF. V gene TRBV28 combines with J gene TRBJ1-5; 7 bases fit TRBD1. Germline V lookup: CDR1 MDHEN, CDR2 SYDVKM. V gave up 4 bases and J gave up 5 bases; unmatched junction bases: 8. The CDR3 contains 15 residues.

The chain employs TRBV7-9 and TRBJ1-2, with unresolved D. The CDR3 covers 12 residues. Per the germline V gene, CDR1 is SEHNR and CDR2 is FQNEAQ (reference sequence). Trimming left V 5 bases short and J 8 bases short, with 12 bases between. DNA for the CDR3: TGTGCCAGCAGCCAAGAAAGTCGGGGCTACACCTTC. This gives the protein CASSQESRGYTF.

V and J are TRBV2 and TRBJ1-2; maybe TRBD1 (6 bases). CDR3 size: 12 residues. Between the trimmed V and J ends, which lost 3 bases and 8 bases, there was a span of 10 bases. The germline gives CDR1 SNHLY, CDR2 FYNNEI. CDR3 nucleotide sequence: TGTGCCAGCAGTGAGACAGGATTCGGCTACACCTTC. As protein: CASSETGFGYTF. Full variable domain (rest looked up from reference TRBV2 and TRBJ1-2): EPEVTQTPSHQVTQMGQEVILRCVPISNHLYFYWYRQILGQKVEFLVSFYNNEISEKSEIFDDQFSVERPDGSNFTLKIRSTKLEDSAMYFCASSETGFGYTFGSGTRLTVV.

The rearrangement joins TRBV2 to TRBJ1-1; 7 bases are shared with TRBD1. CDR1 SNHLY and CDR2 FYNNEI come from the germline V gene. CDR3 length equals 17 residues. The V and J ends lost 6 bases and 0 bases, in that order; junction bases with no gene match: 13. The DNA for the CDR3 is TGTGCCAGCAGATCATCATCGGGACAGATCCTGAACACTGAAGCTTTCTTT. It codes for CASRSSSGQILNTEAFF.